This T cell receptor (beta chain) is from a study of early T cells in non-severe SARS-CoV-2 infection. Turning to the study itself: Chains were unpaired, as sequencing was done on bulk RNA from unsorted whole blood.

Study-wide results and caveats: Private and CD4 specificities were missed by VDJdb matching, skewed to anti-spike CD8.

Molecules of cDNA were individually given unique molecular identifiers that were attached to them. TCRdb passed the 5' RACE reads through MiXCR, listing each CDR3 protein once. The table records 65,000 to 95,000 distinct CDR3 sequences, roughly 16% of them present only once. This clonotype has just a few counts. The antigen is unknown. CDR3 length: 14 residues. Germline CDR1 MNHEY, CDR2 SMNVEV (reference sequence). V lost 3 bases and J lost 2, with 9 bases in between. This sequence originates from an adult who was a healthcare worker with PCR-confirmed SARS-CoV-2 infection or an uninfected control (not recorded which). Sequencing used whole blood. The chain carries TRBV27 and TRBJ2-3, with unresolved D. Written as DNA, the CDR3 is TGTGCCAGCAGTTTGTTACCCGCCACAGATACGCAGTATTTT. Its translation is CASSLLPATDTQYF.